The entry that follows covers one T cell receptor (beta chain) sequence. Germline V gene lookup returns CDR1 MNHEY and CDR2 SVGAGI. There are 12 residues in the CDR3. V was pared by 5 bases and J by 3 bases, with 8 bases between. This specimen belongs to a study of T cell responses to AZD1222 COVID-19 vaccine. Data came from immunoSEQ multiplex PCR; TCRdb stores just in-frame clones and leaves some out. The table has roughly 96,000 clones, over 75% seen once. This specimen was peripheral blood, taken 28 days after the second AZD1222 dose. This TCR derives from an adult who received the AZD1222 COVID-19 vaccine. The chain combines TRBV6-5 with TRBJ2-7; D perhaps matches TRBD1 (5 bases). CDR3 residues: CASSPGYYEQYF. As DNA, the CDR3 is TGTGCCAGCAGTCCAGGGTACTACGAGCAGTACTTC.